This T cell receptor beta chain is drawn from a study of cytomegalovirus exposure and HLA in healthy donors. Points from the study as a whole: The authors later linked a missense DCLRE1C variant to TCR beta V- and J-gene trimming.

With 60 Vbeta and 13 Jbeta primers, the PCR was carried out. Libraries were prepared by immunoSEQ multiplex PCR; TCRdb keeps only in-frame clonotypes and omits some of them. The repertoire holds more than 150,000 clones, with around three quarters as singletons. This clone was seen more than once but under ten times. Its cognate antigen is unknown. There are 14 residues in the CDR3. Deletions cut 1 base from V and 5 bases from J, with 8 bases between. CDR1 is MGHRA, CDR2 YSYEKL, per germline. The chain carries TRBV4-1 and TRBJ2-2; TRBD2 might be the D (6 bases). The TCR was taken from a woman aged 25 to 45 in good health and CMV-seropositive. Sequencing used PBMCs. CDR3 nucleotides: TGCGCCAGCAGCCAAGTAGCGGATACCGGGGAGCTGTTTTTT. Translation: CASSQVADTGELFF.